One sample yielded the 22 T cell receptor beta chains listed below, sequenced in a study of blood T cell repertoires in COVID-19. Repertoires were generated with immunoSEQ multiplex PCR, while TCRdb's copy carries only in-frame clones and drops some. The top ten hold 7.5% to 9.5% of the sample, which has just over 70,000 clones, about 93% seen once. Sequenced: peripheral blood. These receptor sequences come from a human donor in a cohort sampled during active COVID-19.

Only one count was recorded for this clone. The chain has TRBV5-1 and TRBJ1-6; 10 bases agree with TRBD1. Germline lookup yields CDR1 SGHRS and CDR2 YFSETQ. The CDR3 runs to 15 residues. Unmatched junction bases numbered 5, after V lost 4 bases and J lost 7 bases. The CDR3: CASSLGQGWNSPLHF. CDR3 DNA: TGCGCCAGCAGCCTGGGACAGGGGTGGAATTCACCCCTCCACTTT.

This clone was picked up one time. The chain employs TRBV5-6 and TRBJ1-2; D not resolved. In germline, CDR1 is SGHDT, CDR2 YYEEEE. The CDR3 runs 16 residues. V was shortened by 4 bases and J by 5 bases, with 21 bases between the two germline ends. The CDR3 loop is CASSAIGRDAEYGYTF. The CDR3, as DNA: TGTGCCAGCAGCGCGATTGGCCGCGATGCGGAATATGGCTACACCTTC.

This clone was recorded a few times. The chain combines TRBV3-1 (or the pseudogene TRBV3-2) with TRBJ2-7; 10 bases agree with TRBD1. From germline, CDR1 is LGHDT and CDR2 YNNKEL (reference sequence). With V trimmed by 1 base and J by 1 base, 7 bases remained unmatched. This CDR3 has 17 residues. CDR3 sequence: CASSQARTGGGSYEQYF. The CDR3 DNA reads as TGTGCCAGCAGCCAAGCAAGGACAGGGGGTGGGTCCTACGAGCAGTACTTC.

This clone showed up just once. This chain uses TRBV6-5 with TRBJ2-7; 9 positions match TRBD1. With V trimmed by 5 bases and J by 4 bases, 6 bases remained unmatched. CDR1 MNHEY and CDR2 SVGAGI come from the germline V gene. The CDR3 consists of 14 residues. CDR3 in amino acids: CASSPGTGFYEQYF. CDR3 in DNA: TGTGCCAGCAGTCCTGGGACAGGGTTTTACGAGCAGTACTTC.

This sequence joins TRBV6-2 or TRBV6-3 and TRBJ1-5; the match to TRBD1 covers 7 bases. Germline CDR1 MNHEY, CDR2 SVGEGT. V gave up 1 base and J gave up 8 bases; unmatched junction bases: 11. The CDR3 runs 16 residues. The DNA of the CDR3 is TGTGCCAGCAGTTACTTAACAGGGGTCGGGGCGGAGCCCCAGCATTTT. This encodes CASSYLTGVGAEPQHF.

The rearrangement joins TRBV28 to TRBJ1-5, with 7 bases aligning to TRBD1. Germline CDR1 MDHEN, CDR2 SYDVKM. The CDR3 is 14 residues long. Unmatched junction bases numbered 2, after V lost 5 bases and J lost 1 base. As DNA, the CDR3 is TGTGCCAGCAGTGGGACAGCAAGCAATCAGCCCCAGCATTTT. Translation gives CASSGTASNQPQHF.

The chain's CDR3 is CASSPREGATNEKLFF. Written as DNA, the CDR3 is TGTGCCAGCTCACCAAGGGAAGGGGCAACTAATGAAAAACTGTTTTTT. The chain is built from TRBV18 and TRBJ1-4; D may be TRBD1 (5 bases). This CDR3 comprises 16 residues. The germline CDR1 and CDR2 sequences are KGHSH and LQKENI. V shed 2 bases and J shed 0 bases, with 10 bases lying between them.

The CDR3 region is CASGKDSEAFF. As DNA, the CDR3 is TGTGCCAGCGGGAAAGACAGTGAAGCTTTCTTT. The chain recombines TRBV2 with TRBJ1-1; maybe TRBD1 (5 bases). V gave up 8 bases and J gave up 7 bases, with 11 bases separating them. Germline lookup yields CDR1 SNHLY and CDR2 FYNNEI. The CDR3 has 11 amino acids.

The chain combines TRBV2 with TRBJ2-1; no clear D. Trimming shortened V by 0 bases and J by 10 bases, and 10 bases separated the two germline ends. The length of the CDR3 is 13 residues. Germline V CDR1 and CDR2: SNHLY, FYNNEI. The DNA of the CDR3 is TGTGCCAGCAGTGAAGCCACCTCCGGGGAGCAGTTCTTC. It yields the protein CASSEATSGEQFF.

The CDR3 loop reads CASSLGLSYEQYF. The CDR3 DNA reads TGTGCCAGCAGTTTGGGACTATCCTACGAGCAGTACTTC. The chain has TRBV27 and TRBJ2-7; 7 nucleotides match TRBD2. Germline-derived CDR1 and CDR2 are MNHEY and SMNVEV (reference sequence). The CDR3 totals 13 residues. V lost 3 bases, J lost 1 base, and 0 bases stayed unmatched.

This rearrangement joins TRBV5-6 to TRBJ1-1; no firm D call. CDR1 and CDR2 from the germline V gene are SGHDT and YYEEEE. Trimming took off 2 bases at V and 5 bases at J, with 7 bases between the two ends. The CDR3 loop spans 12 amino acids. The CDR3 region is CASSFGRTEAFF. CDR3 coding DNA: TGTGCCAGCAGCTTCGGGAGAACTGAAGCTTTCTTT.

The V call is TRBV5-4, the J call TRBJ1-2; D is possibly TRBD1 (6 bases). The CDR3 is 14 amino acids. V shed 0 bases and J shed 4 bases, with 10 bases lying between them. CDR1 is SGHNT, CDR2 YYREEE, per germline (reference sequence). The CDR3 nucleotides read TGTGCCAGCAGCTTGGCAGGGGACGCCTATGGCTACACCTTC. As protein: CASSLAGDAYGYTF.

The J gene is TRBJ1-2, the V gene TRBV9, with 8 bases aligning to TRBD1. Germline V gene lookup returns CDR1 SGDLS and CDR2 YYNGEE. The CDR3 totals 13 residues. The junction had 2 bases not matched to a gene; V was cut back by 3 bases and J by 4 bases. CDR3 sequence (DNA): TGTGCCAGCAGCGGGGGACAGGTCTATGGCTACACCTTC. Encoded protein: CASSGGQVYGYTF.

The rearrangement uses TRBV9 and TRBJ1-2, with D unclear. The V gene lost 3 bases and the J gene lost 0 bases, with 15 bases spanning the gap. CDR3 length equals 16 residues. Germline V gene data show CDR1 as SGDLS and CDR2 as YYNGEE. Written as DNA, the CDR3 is TGTGCCAGCAGCGATTTCGACACTTCTACTAACTATGGCTACACCTTC. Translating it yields CASSDFDTSTNYGYTF.

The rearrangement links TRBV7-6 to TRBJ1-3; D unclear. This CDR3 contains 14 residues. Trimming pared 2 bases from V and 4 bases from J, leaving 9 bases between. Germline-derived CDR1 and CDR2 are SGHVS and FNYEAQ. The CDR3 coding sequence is TGTGCCAGCAGCTTATCTACGGGGGGAAACACCATATATTTT. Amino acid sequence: CASSLSTGGNTIYF.

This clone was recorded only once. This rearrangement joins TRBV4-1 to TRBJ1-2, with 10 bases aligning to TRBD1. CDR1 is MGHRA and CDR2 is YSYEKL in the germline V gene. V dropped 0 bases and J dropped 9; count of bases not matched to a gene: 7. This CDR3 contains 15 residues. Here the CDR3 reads CASSQEGTGVGRYTF. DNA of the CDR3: TGCGCCAGCAGCCAAGAAGGGACAGGGGTAGGTCGCTACACCTTC.

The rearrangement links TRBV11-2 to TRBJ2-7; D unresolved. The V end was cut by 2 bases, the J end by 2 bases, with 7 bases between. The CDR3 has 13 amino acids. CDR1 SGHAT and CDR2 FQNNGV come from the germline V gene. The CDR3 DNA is TGTGCCAGCAGCTTATCTGGGCCCTACGAGCAGTACTTC. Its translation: CASSLSGPYEQYF.

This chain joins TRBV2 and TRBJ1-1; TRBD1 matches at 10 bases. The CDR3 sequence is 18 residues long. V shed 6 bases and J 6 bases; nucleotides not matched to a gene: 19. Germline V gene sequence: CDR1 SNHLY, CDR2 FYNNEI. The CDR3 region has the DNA TGTGCCAGCAGACCCCCGACGACAGGGGGCGCAAATAAGGCTGAAGCTTTCTTT. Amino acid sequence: CASRPPTTGGANKAEAFF.

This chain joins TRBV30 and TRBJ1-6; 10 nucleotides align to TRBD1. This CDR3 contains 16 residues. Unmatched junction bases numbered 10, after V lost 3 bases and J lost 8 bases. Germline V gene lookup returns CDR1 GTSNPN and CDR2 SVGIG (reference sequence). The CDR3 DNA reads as TGTGCCTGGAGCTCAGGACAGGGGGGCGAGGATTCACCCCTCCACTTT. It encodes CAWSSGQGGEDSPLHF.

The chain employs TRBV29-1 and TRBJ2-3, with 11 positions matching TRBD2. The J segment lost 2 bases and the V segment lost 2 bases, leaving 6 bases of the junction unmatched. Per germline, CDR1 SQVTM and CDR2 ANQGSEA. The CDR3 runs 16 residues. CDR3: CSVEILAGAHTDTQYF. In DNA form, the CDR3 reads TGCAGCGTTGAAATACTAGCGGGGGCGCACACAGATACGCAGTATTTT.

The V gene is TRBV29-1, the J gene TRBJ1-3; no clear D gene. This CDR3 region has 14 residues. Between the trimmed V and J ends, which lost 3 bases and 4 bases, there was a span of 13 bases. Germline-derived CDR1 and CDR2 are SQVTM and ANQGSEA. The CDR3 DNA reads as TGCAGCGTTGAGGTACCGTCTAGGGGAAACACCATATATTTT. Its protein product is CSVEVPSRGNTIYF.

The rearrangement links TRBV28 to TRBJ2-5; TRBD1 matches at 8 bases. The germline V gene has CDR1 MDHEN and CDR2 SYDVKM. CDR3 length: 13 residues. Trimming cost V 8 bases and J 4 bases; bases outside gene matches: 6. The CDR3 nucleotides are TGTGCCAGCGGCCAGGGGGCTCTAGAGACCCAGTACTTC. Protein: CASGQGALETQYF.